Listed below are T cell receptor beta chains from one sample, sequenced in a study of T-cell reconstitution after alpha-beta-depleted transplantation in children. TCRdb itself ran the PCR reads through MiXCR, one entry per CDR3 protein. The sample has approximately 500,000 distinct CDR3 sequences; 25% to 30% are singletons. Sequencing was performed on PBMCs, taken before TCRalphabeta/CD19-depleted stem cell transplant. The source of these receptors is a boy under three years old with Wiskott-Aldrich syndrome, due to receive a stem cell transplant. CDR3s include the opening cysteine and the closing phenylalanine or tryptophan. A D gene is named only where the DNA matches it firmly. Some rows mark clone size as missing; the rest say once, few, many or name a class of expanded clone.

v_gene	abundance	j_gene	d_gene	CDR3aa	CDR3nt
TRBV5-1	.	TRBJ2-7	TRBD2	CASSPGLAGEEQYF	TGCGCCAGCAGCCCGGGACTAGCGGGAGAGGAGCAGTACTTC
TRBV20-1	few	TRBJ1-1	TRBD1	CSAMDRGRDTEAFF	TGCAGTGCCATGGACAGGGGGCGGGACACTGAAGCTTTCTTT
TRBV10-3	.	TRBJ2-1	TRBD2	CAIREGTSGHNEQFF	TGTGCCATCAGAGAAGGGACTAGCGGCCACAATGAGCAGTTCTTC
TRBV27	.	TRBJ1-6	.	CASRAKSRSSYNSPLHF	TGTGCCAGCAGGGCAAAAAGCAGGAGCTCCTATAATTCACCCCTCCACTTT
TRBV11-1	few	TRBJ2-2	TRBD1	CASSVPDRGFRPAGELFF	TGTGCCAGCAGCGTCCCGGACAGGGGATTCCGTCCGGCAGGGGAGCTGTTTTTT
TRBV15	.	TRBJ2-1	.	CATSSRVGNEQFF	TGTGCCACCAGCAGCAGGGTGGGAAATGAGCAGTTCTTC
TRBV20-1	.	TRBJ2-1	TRBD2	CSAILIAGLYNEQFF	TGCAGTGCTATCTTAATAGCGGGTCTTTACAATGAGCAGTTCTTC
TRBV12-3/TRBV12-4	.	TRBJ2-3	.	CASSLSLGRSTQYF	TGTGCCAGCAGTTTAAGTCTCGGGCGGTCCACCCAGTATTTT
TRBV10-1	few	TRBJ2-1	TRBD2	CASSDGGANYNEQFF	TGCGCCAGCAGTGACGGGGGGGCGAACTACAATGAGCAGTTCTTC
TRBV5-1	few	TRBJ2-3	.	CASSLGAGIADTQYF	TGCGCCAGCAGCTTGGGCGCAGGGATCGCAGATACGCAGTATTTT
TRBV20-1	.	TRBJ1-3	.	CSAKDSRSSGNTIYF	TGCAGTGCTAAAGACAGCCGGAGCTCTGGAAACACCATATATTTT
TRBV7-9	few	TRBJ1-2	.	CASSLEGGRGYTF	TGTGCCAGCAGCTTAGAGGGGGGGCGTGGCTACACCTTC